These 10 T cell receptor beta chains were sequenced from one sample in a study of OX40 agonist ivuxolimab in advanced cancers. Sequencing used immunoSEQ multiplex PCR; TCRdb keeps in-frame clones, though not all of them. The data show about 30,000 clones, with around 82% seen just once and roughly a fifth held by the top ten. Sequencing used CD4+ or CD8+ T cells sorted from blood, obtained in a trial of the OX40 agonist ivuxolimab. The source of these receptors is an adult with an advanced solid tumor such as melanoma, head and neck, liver or kidney cancer.

The chain joins TRBV4-2 to TRBJ2-7, with D perhaps matching TRBD1 (6 bases). Trimming pared 5 bases from V and 0 bases from J, leaving 14 bases between. Germline CDR1 and CDR2: LGHNA and YNFKEQ. This CDR3 spans 15 amino acids. The CDR3: CASSGTGTYSYEQYF. The CDR3 DNA reads TGTGCCAGCAGCGGGACCGGGACATACTCCTACGAGCAGTACTTC.

This clone appeared a single time. The rearrangement joins TRBV28 to TRBJ1-5; possibly TRBD1 for D (6 bases). The V end was cut by 3 bases, the J end by 3 bases, with 12 bases between. The CDR3 is 15 amino acids. CDR1 is MDHEN and CDR2 is SYDVKM in the germline V gene. CDR3 bases: TGTGCCAGCAGTTTTCCAGGGGTCCTCAATCAGCCCCAGCATTTT. Its translation: CASSFPGVLNQPQHF.

The chain has TRBV27 and TRBJ1-2; TRBD1 aligns across 7 bases. The CDR3 totals 14 residues. Unmatched junction bases numbered 9, after V lost 4 bases and J lost 7 bases. Germline V gives CDR1 MNHEY, CDR2 SMNVEV (reference sequence). CDR3 bases: TGTGCCAGCAGTTCAAAGACAGGGTTCGGTGGCTACACCTTC. Its protein product is CASSSKTGFGGYTF.

This clone was counted only a few times. This chain joins TRBV7-8 and TRBJ1-1, with D unresolved. Per germline, CDR1 SGHVS and CDR2 FQNEAQ. The CDR3 is 12 amino acids. The V end lost 5 bases, the J end lost 1 base, and 5 bases lay between the germline ends. DNA for the CDR3: TGTGCCAGCAGCCCAAGGAACACTGAAGCTTTCTTT. It is translated as CASSPRNTEAFF.

This clone was detected only once. J is TRBJ1-1 and V is TRBV27; D is perhaps TRBD1 (6 bases). Germline CDR1 is MNHEY and CDR2 is SMNVEV (reference sequence). V shed 3 bases and J shed 1 base, with 9 bases lying between them. The CDR3 consists of 14 residues. CDR3 residues: CASSFGTPNTEAFF. CDR3 sequence (DNA): TGTGCCAGCAGTTTCGGGACACCGAACACTGAAGCTTTCTTT.

This CDR3 reads CASSPRGTEAFF. CDR3 nucleotides: TGTGCCAGCAGCCCCAGGGGAACTGAAGCTTTCTTT. V is TRBV28 and J is TRBJ1-1, with D possibly being TRBD1 (6 bases). Germline CDR1 is MDHEN and CDR2 is SYDVKM. This CDR3 contains 12 residues. The V and J ends lost 6 bases and 5 bases respectively, with 10 bases between them.

The chain links TRBV7-8 to TRBJ2-2; D assignment may be TRBD1 or TRBD2 (5 bases each). CDR1 and CDR2 (germline): SGHVS, FQNEAQ. The CDR3 spans 13 residues. Trimming pared 3 bases from V and 9 bases from J, leaving 11 bases between. As DNA, the CDR3 is TGTGCCAGCAGCTTGGGTGGGACGAGGGAGCTGTTTTTT. Its protein is CASSLGGTRELFF.

This clone was seen more than once but under ten times. This rearrangement joins TRBV6-5 to TRBJ1-1; possibly TRBD1 for D (5 bases). From germline, CDR1 is MNHEY and CDR2 SVGAGI. Trimming left V 5 bases short and J 4 bases short, with 17 bases between. This CDR3 has 15 residues. The CDR3 DNA is TGTGCCAGCAGTGTTAGGGTGGGGGGTATCACTGAAGCTTTCTTT. This encodes CASSVRVGGITEAFF.

The gene calls are TRBV9 and TRBJ2-3; D call uncertain. V lost 4 bases to trimming and J lost 9 bases, with 15 bases between them. This CDR3 is built from 13 residues. The V gene's germline CDR1 is SGDLS and CDR2 YYNGEE. CDR3 coding DNA: TGTGCCAGCAGCCCAGGCGACCTAGGGACGCAGTATTTT. It yields the protein CASSPGDLGTQYF.

This clone has at least ten counts. V is TRBV7-6 and J is TRBJ1-1; D is unclear. Between the trimmed V and J ends, which lost 4 bases and 3 bases, there was a span of 6 bases. Germline CDR1 reads SGHVS; CDR2 reads FNYEAQ. CDR3 length: 12 amino acids. In DNA, the CDR3 is TGTGCCAGCAGCTCGCTCTACACTGAAGCTTTCTTT. Protein product: CASSSLYTEAFF.